Listed below are T cell receptor beta chains from one sample, sequenced in a study of technical replicates of blood from several donors. Sequencing was performed with immunoSEQ multiplex PCR; in TCRdb, only in-frame clones are kept and a portion is missing. Seen here are under 80,000 clones, 94% observed once, and the top ten hold 0.25% to 0.3%. Sequencing was carried out using T cells isolated from PBMCs. Every receptor here comes from a human donor in good health. Both conserved end residues are trimmed from each CDR3. Clone sizes are given selectively: once, few, many, or a class where the clone is expanded.

V	length	J	size	CDR3
TRBV9	13	TRBJ1-1	.	ASSVAWERGTEAF
TRBV18	13	TRBJ1-6	.	ASSQSGTGFSPLH
TRBV9	15	TRBJ2-3	.	ASSAPGRAGFTDTQY
TRBV11-3	13	TRBJ1-2	once	ASALAGGDSYGYT
TRBV6-5	11	TRBJ1-5	.	ASSYGGNQPQH
TRBV12-5	15	TRBJ2-2	.	ASGLALAGVRTGELF
TRBV7-9	9	TRBJ2-7	.	ASSFPGEQY
TRBV7-3	12	TRBJ2-1	once	ASSFISGGNEQF
TRBV19	17	TRBJ1-1	.	ASSRLGDSILLRNTEAF
TRBV19	15	TRBJ2-7	.	ASSTREGQDFPREQY
TRBV4-2	14	TRBJ2-6	.	ASSQVFGAGANVLT
TRBV9	14	TRBJ2-2	.	ASSTRTGVDTGELF
TRBV13	14	TRBJ1-2	.	ASSLDAGFTNYGYT
TRBV4-2	14	TRBJ1-4	.	ASSLETGTGFEKLF
TRBV7-2	13	TRBJ1-2	.	ASSLEGVVTVGYT
TRBV5-1	13	TRBJ1-3	.	ASSLARGNGNTIY
TRBV27	13	TRBJ2-2	.	ASITGQGTTGELF
TRBV28	14	TRBJ2-7	.	ASSPPLAGGPGEQY
TRBV4-1	14	TRBJ2-3	.	ASSQPGLGSTDTQY
TRBV7-9	14	TRBJ2-5	once	ASSQALRKVSETQY
TRBV28	14	TRBJ2-4	few	ASSPLTGKGGNIQY
TRBV29-1	17	TRBJ1-1	.	SVEVDREGTGGWNTEAF
TRBV5-6	13	TRBJ2-3	.	ASSFGGAGTDTQY
TRBV18	14	TRBJ2-3	.	ASSPNLAGAGDTQY
TRBV25-1	13	TRBJ2-7	few	ASSDFNRGIYEQY
TRBV7-9	12	TRBJ2-2	.	ASSSQGLTGELF
TRBV9	14	TRBJ1-6	.	ASSVDGRDRGSPLH
TRBV11-2	13	TRBJ1-1	.	ASSLPGTGNTEAF
TRBV4-1	13	TRBJ1-4	.	ASSQLGGTNEKLF
TRBV5-1	15	TRBJ2-5	.	ASSLAPGQGAKETQY
TRBV4-1	14	TRBJ2-7	.	ASSQVWDREFYEQY
TRBV7-2	11	TRBJ1-2	.	ASSIPAAASPT
TRBV6-5	13	TRBJ2-7	.	ASSGIAGYRYEQY
TRBV5-4	14	TRBJ2-3	.	ASSFGARGGSDTQY
TRBV27	11	TRBJ2-7	.	ASSGQGWDEQY
TRBV6-6	12	TRBJ2-5	.	ASSYSGGRETQY
TRBV27	12	TRBJ2-7	.	ASSVAGVMYEQY
TRBV27	13	TRBJ2-7	.	ASSYDNRGLREQY
TRBV4-2	11	TRBJ1-2	.	ASRNKGAHGYT
TRBV2	10	TRBJ1-4	.	ASQGQAEKLF
TRBV7-6	12	TRBJ1-5	.	ASSLGFGNQPQH
TRBV28	11	TRBJ1-2	.	ASRSGTNYGYT
TRBV11-2	14	TRBJ2-2	.	ASSLVLRGDTGELF
TRBV5-4	13	TRBJ2-5	.	ASSPPGGPRETQY
TRBV4-1	14	TRBJ2-1	.	ASSSRQGGSYNEQF
TRBV6-1	14	TRBJ2-7	.	ASSEAGTGVGYEQY